The 28 T cell receptor beta chains in this list originate from one sample, sequenced in a study of identical twins. One entry per CDR3 protein, called by TCRdb with MiXCR from the 5' RACE reads. The sample holds a few hundred thousand distinct CDR3 sequences, around 15% seen once. This sample also belongs to another study, concerning yellow fever vaccine responses in identical twins.

The sample taken for sequencing was CD4+ T cells sorted from blood. Source of these receptors: a woman aged 18-29 years in good health.

The chain has TRBV20-1 and TRBJ2-3; D is perhaps TRBD2 (5 bases). V was clipped by 3 bases and J by 0 bases, with 19 bases between them. This CDR3 has 17 residues. Looked up from germline, CDR1 is DFQATT and CDR2 is SNEGSKA (reference sequence). The CDR3, as DNA: TGCAGTGCTAGGTCCAGACTAACGAGCCCCAGCACAGATACGCAGTATTTT. Its protein is CSARSRLTSPSTDTQYF.

This clonotype was seen a few times. The V call is TRBV28, the J call TRBJ2-5; tentatively, D is TRBD2 (6 bases). Per the germline V gene, CDR1 is MDHEN and CDR2 is SYDVKM. The ends were cut back, 0 bases at V and 6 bases at J, with 8 bases in the middle. The CDR3 is 13 amino acids. Here the CDR3 DNA reads TGTGCCAGCAGTTTATGGGAGGGAAAGACCCAGTACTTC. This sequence encodes CASSLWEGKTQYF.

The chain carries TRBV4-1 and TRBJ1-1; D unresolved. V dropped 7 bases and J dropped 0 bases, with 12 bases sitting between them. The CDR3 length is 14 residues. Germline CDR1 is MGHRA and CDR2 is YSYEKL. The CDR3 sequence: CASTTVPMNTEAFF. The CDR3, as DNA: TGCGCCAGCACCACAGTACCTATGAACACTGAAGCTTTCTTT.

This clonotype came up a few times. The chain combines TRBV5-1 with TRBJ2-7; TRBD1 is a possible D gene (5 bases). Germline V CDR1 and CDR2: SGHRS, YFSETQ. Trimming shortened V by 0 bases and J by 4 bases, and 14 bases separated the two germline ends. There are 15 residues in the CDR3. The CDR3 region is CASSLVQGSLYEQYF. The CDR3 nucleotides read TGCGCCAGCAGCTTGGTTCAGGGATCGTTATACGAGCAGTACTTC.

The chain carries TRBV28 and TRBJ2-1; D may be TRBD1 (6 bases). Germline CDR1 reads MDHEN; CDR2 reads SYDVKM. Trimming took off 6 bases at V and 1 base at J, with 13 bases between the two ends. The length of the CDR3 is 15 residues. The CDR3 protein is CASRVPTGSYNEQFF. The CDR3 DNA reads TGTGCCAGCAGGGTCCCGACAGGATCCTACAATGAGCAGTTCTTC.

The table lists this clonotype with a few counts. CDR3 protein: CAISESTGKESNTEAFF. DNA of the CDR3: TGTGCCATCAGTGAGTCCACAGGGAAGGAATCGAACACTGAAGCTTTCTTT. V gene TRBV10-3 combines with J gene TRBJ1-1, with a weak D call TRBD1 (6 bases). The CDR3 consists of 17 residues. V was pared by 0 bases and J by 1 base, with 15 bases between. Germline V lookup: CDR1 ENHRY, CDR2 SYGVKD.

In its sample, this clonotype was seen a few times. This chain links TRBV7-2 with TRBJ2-6; D not resolved. CDR3 size: 11 residues. The V gene lost 3 bases and the J gene lost 9 bases, with 3 bases spanning the gap. Germline V lookup: CDR1 SGHTA, CDR2 FQGNSA. The CDR3 is CASSFINVLTF. The DNA for the CDR3 is TGTGCCAGCAGCTTTATCAACGTCCTGACTTTC.

The V gene is TRBV20-1, the J gene TRBJ2-1; D unresolved. Germline V gene data show CDR1 as DFQATT and CDR2 as SNEGSKA (reference sequence). CDR3 size: 11 residues. The V end was cut by 3 bases, the J end by 8 bases, with 8 bases between. The chain's CDR3 is CSASLVDEQFF. For the CDR3, the DNA is TGCAGTGCTAGTTTAGTCGATGAGCAGTTCTTC.

The chain recombines TRBV28 with TRBJ2-4; TRBD1 is a possible D gene (5 bases). Germline V gene data show CDR1 as MDHEN and CDR2 as SYDVKM. The CDR3 runs to 15 residues. V was trimmed by 2 bases and J by 4 bases, leaving 12 bases between them. The CDR3 here is CASSLIVAGKNIQYF. CDR3 sequence (DNA): TGTGCCAGCAGTTTAATAGTGGCAGGGAAAAACATTCAGTACTTC.

The chain recombines TRBV12-3 or TRBV12-4 with TRBJ1-2, with D uncertain. The CDR3 has 13 amino acids. V lost 1 base and J lost 7, with 10 bases in between. The CDR3 reads CASSLGRSGGYTF. The DNA of the CDR3 is TGTGCCAGCAGTTTAGGCAGATCCGGTGGCTACACCTTC.

This clonotype was observed many times. This chain links TRBV5-1 with TRBJ1-1; 8 nucleotides agree with TRBD1. The CDR3 is 15 amino acids. Trimming removed 3 bases from V and 5 bases from J; junction bases left unmatched: 9. Per the germline V gene, CDR1 is SGHRS and CDR2 is YFSETQ. As DNA, the CDR3 is TGCGCCAGCAGCTACCGTGACAGGGGTGGTACTGAAGCTTTCTTT. Protein: CASSYRDRGGTEAFF.

The chain combines TRBV20-1 with TRBJ2-1; a weak D match, TRBD2 (6 bases). CDR1 and CDR2 (germline): DFQATT, SNEGSKA (reference sequence). The CDR3 spans 13 residues. The V and J ends lost 5 bases and 7 bases respectively, with 15 bases between them. CDR3 sequence: CSAPDYPANEQFF. The CDR3 region has the DNA TGCAGTGCTCCGGACTACCCGGCGAATGAGCAGTTCTTC.

This CDR3 reads CASSLGPSGRSQYF. The CDR3, as DNA: TGTGCCAGCAGCTTGGGTCCAAGCGGGAGATCGCAGTATTTT. The chain couples TRBV7-2 to TRBJ2-3; TRBD2 matches 8 bases. Germline V CDR1 and CDR2: SGHTA, FQGNSA. With 3 bases clipped from V and 10 bases from J, the junction kept 9 bases outside the gene matches. The CDR3 extends over 14 amino acids.

This chain uses TRBV24-1 with TRBJ2-1; 11 nucleotides match TRBD2. CDR3 length: 15 amino acids. Per germline, CDR1 KGHDR and CDR2 SFDVKD. Unmatched junction bases numbered 7, after V lost 5 bases and J lost 8 bases. CDR3 residues: CATSGVAGGPYEQFF. The CDR3 nucleotides read TGTGCCACCAGTGGTGTAGCGGGAGGGCCTTATGAGCAGTTCTTC.

The chain has TRBV12-3 or TRBV12-4 and TRBJ2-1, with TRBD2 matching 15 bases. The CDR3 runs to 16 residues. V gave up 4 bases and J gave up 9 bases; unmatched junction bases: 7. The CDR3 DNA follows: TGTGCCAGCAGTTCCGGACTAGCGGGGGGGCGGAGTGAGCAGTTCTTC. It is translated as CASSSGLAGGRSEQFF.

The rearrangement uses TRBV4-1 and TRBJ2-2; no definite D call. The CDR3 totals 14 residues. Deletions cut 3 bases from V and 5 bases from J, with 10 bases between. Germline lookup yields CDR1 MGHRA and CDR2 YSYEKL. CDR3 loop: CASSHDLYTGELFF. The CDR3 DNA sequence: TGCGCCAGCAGCCACGATCTTTATACCGGGGAGCTGTTTTTT.

The chain carries TRBV20-1 and TRBJ1-2; TRBD1 matches 7 bases. Germline V gene lookup returns CDR1 DFQATT and CDR2 SNEGSKA (reference sequence). CDR3 size: 13 residues. Trimming removed 0 bases from V and 3 bases from J; junction bases left unmatched: 1. CDR3 DNA: TGCAGTGCTAGAGACCAGGGGGACTATGGCTACACCTTC. This sequence encodes CSARDQGDYGYTF.

This clonotype has more than one count but fewer than ten. V is TRBV4-1 and J is TRBJ2-3; perhaps TRBD2 as D (7 bases). The V gene lost 6 bases and the J gene lost 5 bases, with 24 bases spanning the gap. Germline values: CDR1 MGHRA, CDR2 YSYEKL. The CDR3 spans 17 residues. CDR3 in DNA: TGCGCCAGCAGTGCAACGCAGACGGGGGGCTCACGAGATACGCAGTATTTT. Amino acids: CASSATQTGGSRDTQYF.

There are many counts of this clonotype. The V gene is TRBV28, the J gene TRBJ2-1; D is ambiguous. V shed 3 bases and J shed 0 bases, with 18 bases lying between them. Germline lookup yields CDR1 MDHEN and CDR2 SYDVKM. The CDR3 runs 18 residues. CDR3 DNA sequence: TGTGCCAGCAGTTTTCGAGCTGGGCGGAAAAGCTCCTACAATGAGCAGTTCTTC. Translated: CASSFRAGRKSSYNEQFF.

The CDR3 coding sequence is TGTGCCACCAGCCCCACTCGGGACACCGGGGAGCTGTTTTTT. As protein: CATSPTRDTGELFF. The V gene is TRBV15, the J gene TRBJ2-2; D gene ambiguous. With 5 bases removed from V and 3 bases from J, the gap between germline ends came to 10 bases. Germline lookup yields CDR1 LNHNV and CDR2 YYDKDF (reference sequence). CDR3 length equals 14 residues.

This clonotype was detected only a few times. The rearrangement joins TRBV27 to TRBJ1-2, with 9 bases that match TRBD1. The ends lost 5 bases at V and 2 bases at J; junction bases unmatched: 6. Germline CDR1 MNHEY, CDR2 SMNVEV (reference sequence). The CDR3 contains 15 residues. The CDR3 reads CASSPGTGRNYGYTF. The CDR3 DNA reads TGTGCCAGCAGTCCCGGGACAGGGAGGAACTATGGCTACACCTTC.

The chain uses TRBV24-1 and TRBJ2-5; D is perhaps TRBD1 or TRBD2 (5 bases each). The V gene's germline CDR1 is KGHDR and CDR2 SFDVKD. The germline V and J ends were trimmed by 4 bases and 2 bases, with 16 bases remaining between them. The CDR3 spans 16 residues. The DNA of the CDR3 is TGTGCCACCAGTGAGACCGGGACCGCTACGCAAGAGACCCAGTACTTC. Its translation is CATSETGTATQETQYF.

The J gene is TRBJ2-2, the V gene TRBV6-2 or TRBV6-3; 8 bases map to TRBD2. The germline V gene has CDR1 MNHEY and CDR2 SVGEGT. Losses at the gene ends were 3 bases for V and 6 bases for J; bases not matched to a gene: 12. The CDR3 sequence is 17 residues long. CDR3 in DNA: TGTGCCAGCAGTTATTCGGGGACTAGTTTGGTTCCCGGGGAGCTGTTTTTT. Amino acids: CASSYSGTSLVPGELFF.

This sequence joins TRBV29-1 and TRBJ2-5, with 12 bases matching TRBD2. The germline CDR1 and CDR2 sequences are SQVTM and ANQGSEA. CDR3 length: 16 amino acids. With V trimmed by 4 bases and J by 4 bases, 10 bases remained unmatched. CDR3 loop: CSVVRLAGDPRETQYF. Written as DNA, the CDR3 is TGCAGCGTTGTCCGACTAGCGGGAGACCCCCGAGAGACCCAGTACTTC.

The chain carries TRBV15 and TRBJ1-5; no definite D call. V was cut by 0 bases and J by 6 bases, with 12 bases left in between. Germline loops: CDR1 LNHNV, CDR2 YYDKDF (reference sequence). CDR3 length: 15 residues. CDR3 region: CATSREKRASQPQHF. DNA of the CDR3: TGTGCCACCAGCAGAGAGAAGAGGGCTTCTCAGCCCCAGCATTTT.

V usage is TRBV29-1 and J usage is TRBJ2-1; 11 nucleotides agree with TRBD2. The CDR3 is made up of 16 amino acids. Germline trimming cut 4 bases from V and 0 bases from J; bases unmatched to any gene: 5. Germline V gene sequence: CDR1 SQVTM, CDR2 ANQGSEA. For the CDR3, the DNA is TGCAGCGTTGGGGGGACTAGCGGTAGCTCCTACAATGAGCAGTTCTTC. Amino acids: CSVGGTSGSSYNEQFF.

The gene calls are TRBV20-1 and TRBJ2-3, with 9 bases that match TRBD1. With 3 bases clipped from V and 2 bases from J, the junction kept 9 bases outside the gene matches. CDR3 length equals 16 residues. In germline, CDR1 is DFQATT, CDR2 SNEGSKA (reference sequence). CDR3 amino acids: CSASHTGQGFTDTQYF. DNA for the CDR3: TGCAGTGCTAGTCATACGGGACAGGGATTCACAGATACGCAGTATTTT.

This clonotype was seen only a few times. The genes are TRBV18 and TRBJ1-1, with D possibly matching TRBD1 (6 bases). CDR3 length: 13 amino acids. V was clipped by 5 bases and J by 7 bases, with 14 bases between them. CDR1 and CDR2 from the germline V gene are KGHSH and LQKENI. The CDR3 bases are TGTGCCAGCTCAGCGACAGGCACCTTTGAAGCTTTCTTT. Amino acid sequence: CASSATGTFEAFF. Drawing the rest from reference TRBV18 and TRBJ1-1, the complete variable domain is NAGVMQNPRHLVRRRGQEARLRCSPMKGHSHVYWYRQLPEEGLKFMVYLQKENIIDESGMPKERFSAEFPKEGPSILRIQQVVRGDSAAYFCASSATGTFEAFFGQGTRLTVV.